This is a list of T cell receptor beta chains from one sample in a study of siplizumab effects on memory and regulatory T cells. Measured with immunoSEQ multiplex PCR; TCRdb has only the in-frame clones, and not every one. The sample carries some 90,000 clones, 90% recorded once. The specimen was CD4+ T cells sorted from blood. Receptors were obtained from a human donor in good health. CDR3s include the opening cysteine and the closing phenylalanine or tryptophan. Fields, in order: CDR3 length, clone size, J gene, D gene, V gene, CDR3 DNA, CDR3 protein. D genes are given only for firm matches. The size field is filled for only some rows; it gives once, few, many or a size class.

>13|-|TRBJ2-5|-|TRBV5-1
TGCGCCAGCAGCTTGGACTACCAAGAGACCCAGTACTTC
CASSLDYQETQYF
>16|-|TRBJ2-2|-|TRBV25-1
TGTGCCAGCAAACCGGCCGGGACACCGAACACCGGGGAGCTGTTTTTT
CASKPAGTPNTGELFF
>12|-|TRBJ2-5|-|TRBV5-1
TGCGCCAGCAGCTTCAGCCAAGAGACCCAGTACTTC
CASSFSQETQYF
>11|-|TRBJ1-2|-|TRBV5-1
TGCGCCAGCAGCTTGGGGCAGATCTACACCTTC
CASSLGQIYTF
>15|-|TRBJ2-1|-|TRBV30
TGTGCCTGGAGTCCCGCGACAGGTGGGGGGTATGAGCAGTTCTTC
CAWSPATGGGYEQFF
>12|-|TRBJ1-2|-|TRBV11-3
TGTGCCAGCAGCCCAGGAAACTATGGCTACACCTTC
CASSPGNYGYTF
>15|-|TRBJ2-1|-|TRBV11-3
TGTGCCAGCAGCTTGGCGGGGCCGGCCCACAATGAGCAGTTCTTC
CASSLAGPAHNEQFF
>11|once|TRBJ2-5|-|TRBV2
TGTGCCAGCAGTTACGCAGAGACCCAGTACTTC
CASSYAETQYF
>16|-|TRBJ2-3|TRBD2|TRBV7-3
TGTGCCAGCAGCCCCCGACTAGCGGGAGGGACAGATACGCAGTATTTT
CASSPRLAGGTDTQYF
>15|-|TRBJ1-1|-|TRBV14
TGTGCCAGCAGCCAAATGGGACCCCTGGGGACTGAAGCTTTCTTT
CASSQMGPLGTEAFF
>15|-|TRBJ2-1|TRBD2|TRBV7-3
TGTGCCAGCAGCTTTGACGCGGGGGCCTACAATGAGCAGTTCTTC
CASSFDAGAYNEQFF
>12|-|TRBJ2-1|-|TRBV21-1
TGTGCCAGCAGCAAGCGTTCCAATGAGCAGTTCTTC
CASSKRSNEQFF
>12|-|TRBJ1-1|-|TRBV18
TGTGCCAGCTCACCAAGGGGCCTTGAAGCTTTCTTT
CASSPRGLEAFF
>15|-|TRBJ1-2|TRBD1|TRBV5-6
TGTGCCAGCAGCCTGTCCGGGACAGGGGGCTATGGCTACACCTTC
CASSLSGTGGYGYTF
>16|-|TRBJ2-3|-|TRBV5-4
TGTGCCAGCAGCTTGGTAGTGAGCGTCCGGACAGATACGCAGTATTTT
CASSLVVSVRTDTQYF
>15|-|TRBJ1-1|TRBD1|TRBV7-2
TGTGCCAGCAGCTCCCAGCCGACAGGGCTAACTGAAGCTTTCTTT
CASSSQPTGLTEAFF
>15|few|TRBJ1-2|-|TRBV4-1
TGCGCCAGCAGCCAAGATCGGGGAATGGGCTATGGCTACACCTTC
CASSQDRGMGYGYTF
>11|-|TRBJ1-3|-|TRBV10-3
TGTGCCATCAGTGGGGGAAACACCATATATTTT
CAISGGNTIYF
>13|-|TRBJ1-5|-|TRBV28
TGTGCCAGCAGTCTACAGAGCAATCAGCCCCAGCATTTT
CASSLQSNQPQHF
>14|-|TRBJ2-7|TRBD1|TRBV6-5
TGTGCCAGCAGTTACGTGACAGGGGTATCGGAGCAGTACTTC
CASSYVTGVSEQYF
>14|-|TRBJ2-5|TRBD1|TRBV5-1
TGCGCCAGCAGCTTGGACAGGGGGCATGAGACCCAGTACTTC
CASSLDRGHETQYF
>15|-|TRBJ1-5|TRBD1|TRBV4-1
TGCGCCAGCAGCCGGGGGACAGGGGGAAATCAGCCCCAGCATTTT
CASSRGTGGNQPQHF
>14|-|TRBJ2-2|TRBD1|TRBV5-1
TGCGCCAGCAGCTTGGGAACAGGGGCCGGGGAGCTGTTTTTT
CASSLGTGAGELFF
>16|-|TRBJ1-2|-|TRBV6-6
TGTGCCAGCAGTTATACAATCCGGGGGGGACTCTATGGCTACACCTTC
CASSYTIRGGLYGYTF
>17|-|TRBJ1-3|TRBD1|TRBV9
TGTGCCAGCAGCGTAGAATCCGGGACAGGGAGGAAGGACACCATATATTTT
CASSVESGTGRKDTIYF
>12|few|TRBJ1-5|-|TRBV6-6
TGTGCCACCACCTATAGCAATCAGCCCCAGCATTTT
CATTYSNQPQHF
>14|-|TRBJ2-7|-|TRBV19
TGTGCCAGTAGAGCATCGACAGGAGCCTACGAGCAGTACTTC
CASRASTGAYEQYF
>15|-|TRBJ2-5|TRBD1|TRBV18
TGTGCCAGCTCACCGAGACAGGGGGGGAAAGAGACCCAGTACTTC
CASSPRQGGKETQYF
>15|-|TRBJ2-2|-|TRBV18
TGTGCCAGCTCACCACTTCGCCAGGGAACCGGGGAGCTGTTTTTT
CASSPLRQGTGELFF
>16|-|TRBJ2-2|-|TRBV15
TGTGCCACCAGCAGAGTTTCCGTCGCGAACACCGGGGAGCTGTTTTTT
CATSRVSVANTGELFF
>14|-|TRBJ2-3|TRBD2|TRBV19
TGTGCCAGTACCCCTAGCGGGTTCACAGATACGCAGTATTTT
CASTPSGFTDTQYF
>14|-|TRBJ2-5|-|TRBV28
TGTGCCAGCAGTACAAGACTAGAGCAAGAGACCCAGTACTTC
CASSTRLEQETQYF
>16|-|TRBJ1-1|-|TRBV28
TGTGCCAGCAGTTTAAAGGGGCGGGCAGGGAACACTGAAGCTTTCTTT
CASSLKGRAGNTEAFF
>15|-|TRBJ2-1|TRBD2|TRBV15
TGTGCCACCAGCTATCTAGCGGAGCTCTACAATGAGCAGTTCTTC
CATSYLAELYNEQFF
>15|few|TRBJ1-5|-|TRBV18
TGTGCCAGCTCACCAGGGGAAGGAAGCAATCAGCCCCAGCATTTT
CASSPGEGSNQPQHF
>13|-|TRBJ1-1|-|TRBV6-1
TGTGCCAGCATCAAGTCAGGGATCACTGAAGCTTTCTTT
CASIKSGITEAFF
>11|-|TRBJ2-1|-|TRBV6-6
TGTGCCAGCAGCACGACCAATGAGCAGTTCTTC
CASSTTNEQFF
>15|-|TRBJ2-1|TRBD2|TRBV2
TGTGCCAGCAAGTCCCTGGCTAGCGGTGGGAATGAGCAGTTCTTC
CASKSLASGGNEQFF
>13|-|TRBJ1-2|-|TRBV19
TGTGCCAGTACTAGGGGCGCAGTCTATGGCTACACCTTC
CASTRGAVYGYTF
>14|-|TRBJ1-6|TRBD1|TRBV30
TGTGCCTGGAGTGTGGGACAGGGTCATTCACCCCTCCACTTT
CAWSVGQGHSPLHF
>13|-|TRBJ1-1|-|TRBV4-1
TGTGCCAGCAGCAGGACGGGGAACACTGAAGCTTTCTTT
CASSRTGNTEAFF
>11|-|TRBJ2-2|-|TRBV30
TGTGGGGTTATGGGGGCCGGGGAGCTGTTTTTT
CGVMGAGELFF
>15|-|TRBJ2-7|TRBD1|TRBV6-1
TGTGCCAGCAGGGACCTCTCTCAGGGGGAAGGCGAGCAGTACTTC
CASRDLSQGEGEQYF
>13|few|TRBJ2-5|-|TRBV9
TGTGCCAGCAGCGTAGGTGGGAAAGAGACCCAGTACTTC
CASSVGGKETQYF
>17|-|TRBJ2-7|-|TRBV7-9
TGTGCCAGCAGCCCCCGTTGGAAAGACCTTCCCTCCTACGAGCAGTACTTC
CASSPRWKDLPSYEQYF
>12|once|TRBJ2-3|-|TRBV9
TGTGCCAGCAGTGATACAATGGATACGCAGTATTTT
CASSDTMDTQYF
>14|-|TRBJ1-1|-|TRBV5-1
TGCGCCAGCAGGGTCAGCCTAATGAACACTGAAGCTTTCTTT
CASRVSLMNTEAFF
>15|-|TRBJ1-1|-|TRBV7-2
TGTGCCAGCAGCCGCCGGGGCTCAATGAACACTGAAGCTTTCTTT
CASSRRGSMNTEAFF
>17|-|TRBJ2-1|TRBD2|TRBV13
TGTGCCAGCAGCTTAGGTTCAATAGCGGGGGTTTACAATGAGCAGTTCTTC
CASSLGSIAGVYNEQFF
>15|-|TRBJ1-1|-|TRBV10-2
TGCGCCAGCAGTGATTCCCAACTGTGGAACACTGAAGCTTTCTTT
CASSDSQLWNTEAFF
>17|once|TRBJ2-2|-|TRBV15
TGTGCCACCAGCAGACCCAGGGGCGGGGCGAACACCGGGGAGCTGTTTTTT
CATSRPRGGANTGELFF